This T cell receptor beta chain appears in the sequencing data of a study of T-cell memory formation after mild COVID-19. Whole-study results and caveats: Pre-infection memory carried some responding clones, suggesting that cross-reactive memory joined. Clones that contracted from day 15 to 85 were balanced CD4/CD8, while later expanders leaned CD4+.

Germline assignment: CDR1 SEHNR and CDR2 FQNEAQ (reference sequence). The CDR3 runs 14 residues. Trimming stripped 2 bases from V and 6 bases from J, with 11 bases between. Via MiXCR, TCRdb re-called the 5' RACE reads, giving one row per CDR3 protein. The sample lists about 180,000 distinct CDR3 sequences, less than 20% occurring once. About this clonotype: Its cognate antigen is unknown.

This receptor was obtained from a man aged 18 to 29 who had mild COVID-19 (a few samples of this study predate the infection). Cell type and time point are not known. The V gene is TRBV7-9, the J gene TRBJ1-5, with D perhaps TRBD1 (5 bases). What was sequenced was PBMCs or a T cell subset sorted from them (not recorded which). In DNA form, the CDR3 reads TGTGCCAGCAGCTTATCAGGGTTGGGTCAGCCCCAGCATTTT. Amino acid sequence: CASSLSGLGQPQHF.